This TCR beta chain emerged from a study of blood T cells in healthy people across ages. The sample holds many counts of this clonotype. Its antigen is not identified. Study-level points and caveats: Estimated diversity across one million T cells was deemed an underestimate.

Trimming removed 5 bases at V and 1 base at J, with 11 bases between. There are 14 residues in the CDR3. Germline-derived CDR1 and CDR2 are SGHAT and FQNNGV. It was with a sample-barcoded 5' primer and a J-beta primer mix that a second PCR of roughly 6 to 12 cycles was run. MiXCR was run by TCRdb on the 5' RACE reads, yielding one entry per CDR3 protein. The profile shows around 990,000 distinct CDR3 sequences, roughly 24% of them singletons. This sample also belongs to another study, concerning T cells of mothers and their children.

The chain has TRBV11-2 and TRBJ2-5; the D is unclear. The receptor was derived from a girl aged 2 to 10 in good health. The sequenced sample consisted of blood. CDR3 in DNA: TGTGCCAGCAGCCCCGGTTCATTCCAAGAGACCCAGTACTTC. Protein sequence: CASSPGSFQETQYF.